The entry below describes one T cell receptor beta chain. This specimen belongs to a study of blood T cell repertoires in COVID-19. Data came from immunoSEQ multiplex PCR; TCRdb stores just in-frame clones and leaves some out. The data show over 250,000 clones, with around 80% seen just once and roughly 4.7% held by the top ten. This CDR3 comprises 16 residues. Germline V lookup: CDR1 SEHNR, CDR2 FQNEAQ (reference sequence). Losses at the gene ends were 5 bases for V and 5 bases for J; bases not matched to a gene: 10. Recruits, aged roughly 18 to 95 years, lived in about two dozen US areas. Self-reported history from a screening survey and questionnaire set each donor's cohort.

The sequence was obtained from a man in his forties who had been exposed to COVID-19. Sample: PBMCs or T cells enriched from blood (not recorded which). The rearrangement uses TRBV7-9 and TRBJ2-2, with 8 bases matching TRBD1. The CDR3 DNA follows: TGTGCCAGCAGCCCAATGAACAGGGGGGAGACCGGGGAGCTGTTTTTT. As protein: CASSPMNRGETGELFF.